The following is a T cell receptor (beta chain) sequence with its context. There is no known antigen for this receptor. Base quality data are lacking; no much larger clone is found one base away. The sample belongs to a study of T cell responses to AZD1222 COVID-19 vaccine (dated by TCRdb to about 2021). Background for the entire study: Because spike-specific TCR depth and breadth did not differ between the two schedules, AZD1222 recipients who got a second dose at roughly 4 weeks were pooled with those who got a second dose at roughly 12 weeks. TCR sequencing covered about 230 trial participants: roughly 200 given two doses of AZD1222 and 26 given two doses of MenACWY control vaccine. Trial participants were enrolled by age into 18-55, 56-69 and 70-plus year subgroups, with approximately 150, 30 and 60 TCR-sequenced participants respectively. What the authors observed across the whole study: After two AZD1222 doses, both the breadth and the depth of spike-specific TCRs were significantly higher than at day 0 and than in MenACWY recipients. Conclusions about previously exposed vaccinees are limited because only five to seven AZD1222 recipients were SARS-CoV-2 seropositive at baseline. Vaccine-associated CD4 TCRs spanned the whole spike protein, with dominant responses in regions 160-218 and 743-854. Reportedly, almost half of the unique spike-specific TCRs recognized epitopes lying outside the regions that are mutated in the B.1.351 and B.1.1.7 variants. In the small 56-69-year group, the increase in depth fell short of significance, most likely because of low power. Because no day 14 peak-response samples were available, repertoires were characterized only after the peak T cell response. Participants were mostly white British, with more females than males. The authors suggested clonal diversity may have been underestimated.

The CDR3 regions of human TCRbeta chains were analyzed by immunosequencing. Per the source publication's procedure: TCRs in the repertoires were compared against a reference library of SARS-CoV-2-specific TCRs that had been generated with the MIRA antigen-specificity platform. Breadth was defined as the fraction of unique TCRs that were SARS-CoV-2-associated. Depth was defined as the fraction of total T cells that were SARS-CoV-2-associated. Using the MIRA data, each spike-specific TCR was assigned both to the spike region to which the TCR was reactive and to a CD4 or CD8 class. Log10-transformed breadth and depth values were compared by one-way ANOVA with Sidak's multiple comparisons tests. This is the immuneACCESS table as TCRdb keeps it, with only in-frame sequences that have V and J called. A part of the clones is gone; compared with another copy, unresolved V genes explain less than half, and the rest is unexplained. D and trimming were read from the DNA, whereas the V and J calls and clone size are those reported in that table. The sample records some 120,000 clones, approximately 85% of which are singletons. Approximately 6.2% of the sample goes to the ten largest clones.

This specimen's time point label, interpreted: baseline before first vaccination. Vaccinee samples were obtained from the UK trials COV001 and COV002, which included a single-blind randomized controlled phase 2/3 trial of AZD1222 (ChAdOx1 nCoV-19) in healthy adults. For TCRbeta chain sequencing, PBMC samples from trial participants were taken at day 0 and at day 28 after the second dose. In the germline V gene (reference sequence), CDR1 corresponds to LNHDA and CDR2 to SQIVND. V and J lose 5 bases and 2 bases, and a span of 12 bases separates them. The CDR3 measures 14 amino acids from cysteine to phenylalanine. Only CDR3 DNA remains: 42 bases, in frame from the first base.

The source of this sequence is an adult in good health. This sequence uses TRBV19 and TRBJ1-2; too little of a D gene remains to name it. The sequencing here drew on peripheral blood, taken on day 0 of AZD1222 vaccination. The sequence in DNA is TGTGCCAGTAGTCCAGGACCACCCAACTATGGCTACACCTTC. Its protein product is CASSPGPPNYGYTF.